These 8 T cell receptor beta chains came from one sample sequenced in a study of T cells in Graves' hyperthyroidism and ophthalmopathy. Amplified TCR beta CDR3 regions derived from RNA transcripts. TCR CDR3 underwent first-round RT-PCR with the HTBI primer set. Each CDR3 protein gets one entry after TCRdb re-called the multiplex PCR reads with MiXCR. The profile shows roughly 380,000 distinct CDR3 sequences, about 15% of them singletons. The sequencing input was blood. Receptor source: a woman in her fifties or sixties with Graves' hyperthyroidism.

This clonotype came up many times. The CDR3 nucleotides read TGTGCCAGCAGCGCGACCGGGACTAGCGGCACAGATACGCAGTATTTT. Translated, it gives CASSATGTSGTDTQYF. The chain links TRBV9 to TRBJ2-3; TRBD2 matches 10 bases. The CDR3 has 16 amino acids. Germline V lookup: CDR1 SGDLS, CDR2 YYNGEE. V lost 3 bases to trimming and J lost 1 base; unmatched junction nucleotides: 5. The full variable domain, rest sourced from reference TRBV9 and TRBJ2-3, is DSGVTQTPKHLITATGQRVTLRCSPRSGDLSVYWYQQSLDQGLQFLIQYYNGEERAKGNILERFSAQQFPDLHSELNLSSLELGDSALYFCASSATGTSGTDTQYFGPGTRLTVL.

This clonotype was recorded many times. V and J are TRBV6-1 and TRBJ1-2, with D unclear. CDR3 length: 13 amino acids. Germline V gene lookup returns CDR1 MNHNS and CDR2 SASEGT. V dropped 4 bases and J dropped 4 bases, with 10 bases sitting between them. CDR3 in DNA: TGTGCCAGCAGTGGACTTCGCCTCTATGGCTACACCTTC. It yields the protein CASSGLRLYGYTF.

The chain joins TRBV19 to TRBJ2-3, with TRBD2 matching over 14 bases. The CDR3 contains 17 residues. Looked up from germline, CDR1 is LNHDA and CDR2 is SQIVND (reference sequence). Trimming took 8 bases from V and 2 from J; bases not matched to a gene: 9. The CDR3 DNA reads TGTGCCAGTGGTAGACTAGCGGGAGGGTCAAACACAGATACGCAGTATTTT. This gives the protein CASGRLAGGSNTDTQYF.

A few counts support this clonotype. V is TRBV5-1 and J is TRBJ2-3; TRBD2 matches 9 bases. Germline values: CDR1 SGHRS, CDR2 YFSETQ. The CDR3 contains 16 residues. V lost 0 bases, J lost 2 bases, and 4 bases stayed unmatched. The CDR3 sequence: CASSLGASGNTDTQYF. Here the CDR3 DNA reads TGCGCCAGCAGCTTGGGGGCTAGCGGGAACACAGATACGCAGTATTTT.

The gene calls are TRBV7-9 and TRBJ2-1, with D unresolved. The CDR3 has 13 amino acids. Germline V CDR1 and CDR2: SEHNR, FQNEAQ (reference sequence). With 5 bases removed from V and 5 bases from J, the gap between germline ends came to 10 bases. DNA of the CDR3: TGTGCCAGCAGCATGGCGTCCGACAATGAGCAGTTCTTC. It yields the protein CASSMASDNEQFF.

This clonotype was seen ten or more times. A read error may account for a junction end that differs from germline. For the CDR3, the DNA is TGTGCCAGCAGCTTAGATCTCGCAGATACGCAGTATTTT. Amino acids: CASSLDLADTQYF. The chain uses TRBV12-3 or TRBV12-4 and TRBJ2-3; D is unresolved. CDR3 size: 13 residues.

In its sample, this clonotype was seen many times. The V gene is TRBV6-1, the J gene TRBJ2-4, with D tentatively TRBD2 (7 bases). The CDR3 is made up of 14 amino acids. The V gene lost 8 bases and the J gene lost 6 bases, with 17 bases spanning the gap. Germline V gives CDR1 MNHNS, CDR2 SASEGT. DNA for the CDR3: TGTGCCAGCCGCCCGGGGGCGGGAGTAAACATTCAGTACTTC. Amino acid sequence: CASRPGAGVNIQYF.

This clonotype has at least ten counts. V usage is TRBV11-2 and J usage is TRBJ2-2; 14 bases are a match to TRBD2. The CDR3 covers 17 residues. Germline trimming cut 5 bases from V and 0 bases from J; bases unmatched to any gene: 2. Germline-derived CDR1 and CDR2 are SGHAT and FQNNGV. The CDR3 nucleotides are TGTGCCAGCAGCCCGGGACTAGCGGGAGCGAACACCGGGGAGCTGTTTTTT. Translation gives CASSPGLAGANTGELFF. The variable domain in full, completed from reference TRBV11-2 and TRBJ2-2, reads EAGVAQSPRYKIIEKRQSVAFWCNPISGHATLYWYQQILGQGPKLLIQFQNNGVVDDSQLPKDRFSAERLKGVDSTLKIQPAKLEDSAVYLCASSPGLAGANTGELFFGEGSRLTVL.